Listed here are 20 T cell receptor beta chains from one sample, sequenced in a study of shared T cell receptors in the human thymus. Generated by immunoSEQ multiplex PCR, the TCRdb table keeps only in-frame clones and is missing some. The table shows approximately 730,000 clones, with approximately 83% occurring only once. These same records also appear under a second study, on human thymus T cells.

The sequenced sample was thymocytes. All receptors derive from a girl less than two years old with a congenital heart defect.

The CDR3 here is CASSLGQLYEQYF. The CDR3, as DNA: TGCGCCAGCAGCTTGGGACAGCTCTACGAGCAGTACTTC. This rearrangement joins TRBV5-1 to TRBJ2-7; TRBD1 is a possible D gene (5 bases). From germline, CDR1 is SGHRS and CDR2 YFSETQ. The CDR3 is 13 residues long. The V end lost 0 bases, the J end lost 3 bases, and 7 bases lay between the germline ends.

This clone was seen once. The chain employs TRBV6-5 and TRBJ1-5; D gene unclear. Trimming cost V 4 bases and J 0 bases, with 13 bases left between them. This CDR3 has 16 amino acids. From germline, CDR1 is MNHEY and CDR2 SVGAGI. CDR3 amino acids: CASSSPTHSSNQPQHF. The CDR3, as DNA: TGTGCCAGCAGTTCCCCGACACACTCTAGCAATCAGCCCCAGCATTTT.

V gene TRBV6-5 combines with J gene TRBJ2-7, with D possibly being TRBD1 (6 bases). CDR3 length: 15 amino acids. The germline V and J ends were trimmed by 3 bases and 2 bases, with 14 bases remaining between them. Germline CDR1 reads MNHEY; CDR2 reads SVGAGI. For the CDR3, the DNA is TGTGCCAGCAGTTATTGGGGGCAGAAGGCCTACGAGCAGTACTTC. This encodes CASSYWGQKAYEQYF.

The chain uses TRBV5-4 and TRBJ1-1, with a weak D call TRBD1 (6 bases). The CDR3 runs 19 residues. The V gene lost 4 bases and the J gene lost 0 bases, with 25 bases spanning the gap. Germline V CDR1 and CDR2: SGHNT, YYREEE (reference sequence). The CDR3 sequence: CASSGTSGTRERMNTEAFF. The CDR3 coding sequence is TGTGCCAGCAGCGGGACGTCCGGGACACGAGAACGCATGAACACTGAAGCTTTCTTT.

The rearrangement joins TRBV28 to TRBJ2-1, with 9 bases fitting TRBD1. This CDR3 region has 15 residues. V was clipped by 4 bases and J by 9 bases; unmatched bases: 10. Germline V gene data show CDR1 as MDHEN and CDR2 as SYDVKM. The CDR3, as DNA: TGTGCCAGCAGTTCTCTTGACAGGGGGTGGAGTGAGCAGTTCTTC. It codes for CASSSLDRGWSEQFF.

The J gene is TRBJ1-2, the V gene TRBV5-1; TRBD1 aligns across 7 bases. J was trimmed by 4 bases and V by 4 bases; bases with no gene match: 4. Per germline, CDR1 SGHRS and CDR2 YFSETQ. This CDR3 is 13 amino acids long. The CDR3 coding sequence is TGCGCCAGCAGCCCGGGACAGATCTATGGCTACACCTTC. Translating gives CASSPGQIYGYTF.

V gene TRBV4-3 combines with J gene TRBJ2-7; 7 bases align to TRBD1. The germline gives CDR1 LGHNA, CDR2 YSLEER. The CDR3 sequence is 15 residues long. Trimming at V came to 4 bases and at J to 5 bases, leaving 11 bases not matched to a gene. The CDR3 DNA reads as TGCGCCAGCAGCCTGGTCCGGGACAGTGTACACGAGCAGTACTTC. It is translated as CASSLVRDSVHEQYF.

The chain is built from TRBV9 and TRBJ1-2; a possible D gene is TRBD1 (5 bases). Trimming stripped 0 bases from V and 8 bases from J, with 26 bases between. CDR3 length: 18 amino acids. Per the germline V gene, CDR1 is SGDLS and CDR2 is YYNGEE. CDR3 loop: CASSVDGVPGAGRGGYTF. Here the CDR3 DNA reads TGTGCCAGCAGCGTAGACGGGGTCCCTGGGGCAGGGCGGGGCGGCTACACCTTC.

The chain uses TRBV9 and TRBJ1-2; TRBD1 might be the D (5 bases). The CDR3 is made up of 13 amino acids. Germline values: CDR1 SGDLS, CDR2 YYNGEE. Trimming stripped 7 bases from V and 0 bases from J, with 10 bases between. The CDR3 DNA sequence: TGTGCCAGCTTAGGGGACTCTAACTATGGCTACACCTTC. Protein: CASLGDSNYGYTF.

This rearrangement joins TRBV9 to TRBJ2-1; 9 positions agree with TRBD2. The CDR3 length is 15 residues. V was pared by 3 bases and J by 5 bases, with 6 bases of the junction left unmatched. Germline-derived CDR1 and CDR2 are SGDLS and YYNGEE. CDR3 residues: CASSEGGGAHNEQFF. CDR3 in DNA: TGTGCCAGCAGCGAAGGCGGGGGGGCCCACAATGAGCAGTTCTTC.

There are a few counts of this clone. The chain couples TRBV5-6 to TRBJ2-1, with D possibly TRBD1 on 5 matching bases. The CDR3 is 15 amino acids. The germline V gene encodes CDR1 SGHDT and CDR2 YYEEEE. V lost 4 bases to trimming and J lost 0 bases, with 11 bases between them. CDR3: CASSRRQRSYNEQFF. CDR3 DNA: TGTGCCAGCAGCCGTCGACAGCGCTCCTACAATGAGCAGTTCTTC.

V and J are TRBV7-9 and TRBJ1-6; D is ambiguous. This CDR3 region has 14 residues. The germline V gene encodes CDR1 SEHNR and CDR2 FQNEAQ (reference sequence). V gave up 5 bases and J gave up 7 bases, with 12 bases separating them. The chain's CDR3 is CASSITGRNSPLHF. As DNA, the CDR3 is TGTGCCAGCAGCATAACCGGGAGGAATTCACCCCTCCACTTT. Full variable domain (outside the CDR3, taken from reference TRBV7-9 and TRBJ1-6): DTGVSQNPRHKITKRGQNVTFRCDPISEHNRLYWYRQTLGQGPEFLTYFQNEAQLEKSRLLSDRFSAERPKGSFSTLEIQRTEQGDSAMYLCASSITGRNSPLHFGNGTRLTVT.

The CDR3 region is CASSLARTGGVGYTF. CDR3 in DNA: TGTGCCAGCAGTTTAGCCCGGACAGGGGGGGTTGGCTACACCTTC. This chain uses TRBV27 with TRBJ1-2; 10 bases match TRBD1. V dropped 2 bases and J dropped 7; count of bases not matched to a gene: 7. CDR1 MNHEY and CDR2 SMNVEV come from the germline V gene (reference sequence). CDR3 length equals 15 residues.

CDR3 bases: TGTGCTAGTGGTTTGGTTCGGACACTCCTGAACACTGAAGCTTTCTTT. This codes for CASGLVRTLLNTEAFF. This chain connects TRBV12-5 to TRBJ1-1; a possible D gene is TRBD1 (5 bases). This CDR3 contains 16 residues. V lost 0 bases, J lost 0 bases, and 11 bases lay in between. Germline-derived CDR1 and CDR2 are LGHNT and FRNRAP.

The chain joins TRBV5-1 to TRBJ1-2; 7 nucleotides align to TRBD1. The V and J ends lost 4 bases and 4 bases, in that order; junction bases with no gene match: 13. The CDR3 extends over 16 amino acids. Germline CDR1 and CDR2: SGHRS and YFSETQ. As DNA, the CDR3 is TGCGCCAGCAGCCCCCCGCCAAGGGGGCTGGTCTATGGCTACACCTTC. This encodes CASSPPPRGLVYGYTF.

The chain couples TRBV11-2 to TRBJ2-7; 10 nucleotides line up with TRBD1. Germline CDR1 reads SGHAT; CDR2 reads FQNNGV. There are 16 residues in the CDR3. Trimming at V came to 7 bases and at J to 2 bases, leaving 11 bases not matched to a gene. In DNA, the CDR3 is TGTGCCAGCAACCCGACAGGGGGCTTTAAACCCTACGAGCAGTACTTC. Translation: CASNPTGGFKPYEQYF.

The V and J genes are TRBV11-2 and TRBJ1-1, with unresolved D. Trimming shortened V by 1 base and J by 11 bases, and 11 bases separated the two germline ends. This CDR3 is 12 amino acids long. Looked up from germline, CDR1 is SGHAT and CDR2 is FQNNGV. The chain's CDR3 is CASSLVREEAFF. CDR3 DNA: TGTGCCAGCAGCTTAGTCCGGGAAGAGGCTTTCTTT. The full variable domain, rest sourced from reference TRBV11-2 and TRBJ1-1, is EAGVAQSPRYKIIEKRQSVAFWCNPISGHATLYWYQQILGQGPKLLIQFQNNGVVDDSQLPKDRFSAERLKGVDSTLKIQPAKLEDSAVYLCASSLVREEAFFGQGTRLTVV.

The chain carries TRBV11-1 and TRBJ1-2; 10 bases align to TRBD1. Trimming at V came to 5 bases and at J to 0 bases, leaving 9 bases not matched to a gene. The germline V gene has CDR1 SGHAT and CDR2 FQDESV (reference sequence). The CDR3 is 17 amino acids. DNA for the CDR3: TGTGCCAGCAGCGGTGGGGACAGGGGACCCCCTAACTATGGCTACACCTTC. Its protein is CASSGGDRGPPNYGYTF.

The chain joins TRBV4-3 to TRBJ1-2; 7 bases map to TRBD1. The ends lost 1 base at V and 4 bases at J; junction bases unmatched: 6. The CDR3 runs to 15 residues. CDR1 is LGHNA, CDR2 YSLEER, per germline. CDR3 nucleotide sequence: TGCGCCAGCAGCCAAGCACGTCGACAGGGCTATGGCTACACCTTC. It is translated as CASSQARRQGYGYTF.

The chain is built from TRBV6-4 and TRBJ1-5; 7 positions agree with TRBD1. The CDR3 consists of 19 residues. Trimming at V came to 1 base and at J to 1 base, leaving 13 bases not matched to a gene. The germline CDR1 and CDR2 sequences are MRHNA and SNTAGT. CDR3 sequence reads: CASSDFLEQGSESNQPQHF. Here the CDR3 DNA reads TGTGCCAGCAGTGACTTTTTGGAACAGGGGTCGGAAAGCAATCAGCCCCAGCATTTT.